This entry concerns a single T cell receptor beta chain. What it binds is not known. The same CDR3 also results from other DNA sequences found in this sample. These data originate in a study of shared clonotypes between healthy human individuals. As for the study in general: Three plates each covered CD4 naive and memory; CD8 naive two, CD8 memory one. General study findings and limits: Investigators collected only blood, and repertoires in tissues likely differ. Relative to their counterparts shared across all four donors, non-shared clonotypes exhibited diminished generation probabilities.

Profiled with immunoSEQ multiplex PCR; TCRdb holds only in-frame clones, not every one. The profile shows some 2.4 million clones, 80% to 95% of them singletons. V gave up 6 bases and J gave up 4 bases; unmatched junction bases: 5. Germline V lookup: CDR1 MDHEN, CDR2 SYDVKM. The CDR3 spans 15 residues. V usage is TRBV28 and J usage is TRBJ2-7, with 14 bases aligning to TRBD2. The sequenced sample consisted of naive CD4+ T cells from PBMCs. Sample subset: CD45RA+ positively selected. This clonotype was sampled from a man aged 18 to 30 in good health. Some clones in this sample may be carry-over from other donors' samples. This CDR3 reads CASSRLAGGPYEQYF. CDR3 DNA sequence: TGTGCCAGCAGCAGACTAGCGGGAGGGCCATACGAGCAGTACTTC.